This T cell receptor (beta chain) was captured in a study of cytomegalovirus exposure and HLA in healthy donors. Study conclusions and caveats: Presence/absence analyses supposed approximately even sequencing depth among donors. When the data were analyzed later, several of the most significant clusters appeared to be linked to common viral pathogens. Later work associated fewer than 20,000 TCR beta sequences with HLA alleles at 0.05 false discovery rate. Immune exposure was documented only through CMV serostatus.

V shed 3 bases and J shed 5 bases, with 7 bases lying between them. This CDR3 is built from 13 residues. The germline V gene has CDR1 SGHAT and CDR2 FQDESV (reference sequence). Primers for the PCR totalled 60 Vbeta and 13 Jbeta. The protocol was immunoSEQ multiplex PCR, while the TCRdb copy is restricted to in-frame clones and leaves out a portion. The data show about 130,000 clones, roughly 83% seen once. Comments on this clone: Its antigen is still unknown.

The chain carries TRBV11-1 and TRBJ2-2; unclear D gene. The TCR sequence derives from a girl under 10 years old in good health and CMV-seronegative. The sequenced material came from PBMCs. CDR3 loop: CASSFTGTGELFF. The CDR3 region has the DNA TGTGCCAGCAGCTTCACGGGTACCGGGGAGCTGTTTTTT.